These T cell receptor beta chains were read from a single sample in a study of blood T cell repertoires in COVID-19. The assay was immunoSEQ multiplex PCR, and TCRdb's table has in-frame clones only and misses some. Of 80,000 to 100,000 clones listed, roughly 88% are singletons. The source material was peripheral blood. These receptors were collected from a human donor with active COVID-19. The donor label of this sample is uncertain. Each CDR3 is given with its conserved first and last residue. A D gene is named only where the DNA matches it firmly.

j_gene: TRBJ1-5; v_gene: TRBV10-3; d_gene: -; CDR3nt: TGTGCCATCAGTGAGTCGCAGAGCAATCAGCCCCAGCATTTT; CDR3aa: CAISESQSNQPQHF
j_gene: TRBJ1-1; v_gene: TRBV6-5; d_gene: -; CDR3nt: TGTGCCAGCTACAGGGTAATCCCAGAAGCTTTCTTT; CDR3aa: CASYRVIPEAFF
j_gene: TRBJ2-7; v_gene: TRBV20-1; d_gene: -; CDR3nt: TGCAGTGCTCAGGAGGTCCGGGAGCAGTACTTC; CDR3aa: CSAQEVREQYF
j_gene: TRBJ1-6; v_gene: TRBV18; d_gene: -; CDR3nt: TGTGCCAGCTCTACTGACTCCTATAATTCACCCCTCCACTTT; CDR3aa: CASSTDSYNSPLHF
j_gene: TRBJ1-2; v_gene: TRBV7-2; d_gene: -; CDR3nt: TGTGCCAGCAGCACTCGGACAGACTTTTACTATGGCTACACCTTC; CDR3aa: CASSTRTDFYYGYTF
j_gene: TRBJ1-3; v_gene: TRBV28; d_gene: -; CDR3nt: TGTGCCAGCAGTAGGGGCCACTCTGGAAACACCATATATTTT; CDR3aa: CASSRGHSGNTIYF
j_gene: TRBJ1-1; v_gene: TRBV6-2/TRBV6-3; d_gene: -; CDR3nt: TGTGCCAGCAGTTACATGGGACATTGGAACACTGAAGCTTTCTTT; CDR3aa: CASSYMGHWNTEAFF
j_gene: TRBJ1-1; v_gene: TRBV30; d_gene: -; CDR3nt: TGTGCCTGGAGCCGGGACATAGTGAACACTGAAGCTTTCTTT; CDR3aa: CAWSRDIVNTEAFF
j_gene: TRBJ2-1; v_gene: TRBV4-3; d_gene: -; CDR3nt: TGCGCCAGCAGCCAAGACTCTGTGAGTGAGCAGTTCTTC; CDR3aa: CASSQDSVSEQFF
j_gene: TRBJ2-7; v_gene: TRBV7-9; d_gene: TRBD1; CDR3nt: TGTGCCAGCAGCTTATCCGGGACAGAATACGAGCAGTACTTC; CDR3aa: CASSLSGTEYEQYF
j_gene: TRBJ1-2; v_gene: TRBV7-2; d_gene: TRBD1; CDR3nt: TGTGCCAGCAGCTTATCTATCTCCGGGACAGGGGGTCGTGGCTACACCTTC; CDR3aa: CASSLSISGTGGRGYTF
j_gene: TRBJ2-7; v_gene: TRBV7-2; d_gene: TRBD1; CDR3nt: TGTGCCAGCAGCTCAGACAGGGGGAAGCTGAGCAAGTACTTC; CDR3aa: CASSSDRGKLSKYF
j_gene: TRBJ2-7; v_gene: TRBV5-6; d_gene: -; CDR3nt: TGTGCCAGCAGCAAACTCACAGGGATCACCGACTACGAGCAGTACTTC; CDR3aa: CASSKLTGITDYEQYF
j_gene: TRBJ1-4; v_gene: TRBV19; d_gene: -; CDR3nt: TGTGCCAGTAGTATAGATCTCGGGTTTCGGCGTGGACTGTTTTTT; CDR3aa: CASSIDLGFRRGLFF
j_gene: TRBJ2-3; v_gene: TRBV23-1; d_gene: -; CDR3nt: TGCGCCAGCAGTCATTTTGCCGCGAGTCCAGATACGCAGTATTTT; CDR3aa: CASSHFAASPDTQYF
j_gene: TRBJ2-7; v_gene: TRBV3-1/TRBV3-2; d_gene: -; CDR3nt: TGTGCCAGCAGCTCCAGACAGAGCTCCTACGAGCAGTACTTC; CDR3aa: CASSSRQSSYEQYF
j_gene: TRBJ1-6; v_gene: TRBV3-1/TRBV3-2; d_gene: TRBD1; CDR3nt: TGTGCCAGCAGCCTGGGACAGGGGAGCTCCTATAATTCACCCCTCCACTTT; CDR3aa: CASSLGQGSSYNSPLHF
j_gene: TRBJ2-5; v_gene: TRBV7-8; d_gene: -; CDR3nt: TGTGCCAGCAGCATAAGAACAGGGGGGGGAGAGACCCAGTACTTC; CDR3aa: CASSIRTGGGETQYF
j_gene: TRBJ2-7; v_gene: TRBV18; d_gene: TRBD1; CDR3nt: TGTGCCAGCTCACCGCCAGGGACAGTTCTCAACGAGCAGTACTTC; CDR3aa: CASSPPGTVLNEQYF